Below, 26 T cell receptor beta chains from the same sample are listed, as sequenced in a study of T cells in Graves' hyperthyroidism and ophthalmopathy. From RNA transcripts, TCR beta CDR3 regions were amplified. The HTBI primer set served for first-round RT-PCR of the TCR CDR3. TCRdb independently ran MiXCR on the multiplex PCR reads; one entry per CDR3 protein. The profile shows hundreds of thousands of distinct CDR3 sequences, about 19% of them singletons. Sequenced input: blood. The receptors shown here come from a woman in her forties or fifties with Graves' hyperthyroidism that later progressed to Graves' ophthalmopathy.

This clonotype was detected many times. This chain uses TRBV6-2 or TRBV6-3 with TRBJ2-3; 8 positions match TRBD1. The J segment lost 4 bases and the V segment lost 2 bases, leaving 8 bases of the junction unmatched. This CDR3 has 16 residues. Germline V gene data show CDR1 as MNHEY and CDR2 as SVGEGT. The CDR3 here is CASSYRTGPRPDTQYF. The CDR3 coding sequence is TGTGCCAGCAGTTACCGGACAGGGCCGCGACCAGATACGCAGTATTTT.

This clonotype turned up a few times. V is TRBV7-7 and J is TRBJ2-3; 7 bases map to TRBD1. Germline V gene data show CDR1 as SSHAT and CDR2 as FNYEAQ (reference sequence). This CDR3 comprises 13 residues. CDR3 in amino acids: CASGTERTDTQYF. For the CDR3, the DNA is TGTGCTTCGGGGACAGAACGTACAGATACGCAGTATTTT.

The chain recombines TRBV20-1 with TRBJ2-2; TRBD2 matches 14 bases. V was clipped by 6 bases and J by 5 bases; unmatched bases: 8. CDR1 DFQATT and CDR2 SNEGSKA come from the germline V gene (reference sequence). The CDR3 sequence is 16 residues long. This CDR3 is CSAAGLAGARTGELFF. The CDR3 bases are TGCAGTGCGGCGGGACTAGCGGGGGCTCGTACCGGGGAGCTGTTTTTT.

This clonotype came up many times. The V call is TRBV20-1, the J call TRBJ2-7; D remains unclear. The CDR3 contains 12 residues. Germline CDR1 reads DFQATT; CDR2 reads SNEGSKA (reference sequence). With 6 bases removed from V and 2 bases from J, the gap between germline ends came to 11 bases. CDR3 amino acids: CSALDDTYEQYF. CDR3 coding DNA: TGCAGTGCCTTGGACGATACCTACGAGCAGTACTTC.

This clonotype was seen many times. The chain carries TRBV20-1 and TRBJ2-3; a possible D gene is TRBD2 (7 bases). From germline, CDR1 is DFQATT and CDR2 SNEGSKA (reference sequence). This CDR3 comprises 17 residues. Trimming removed 5 bases from V and 1 base from J, with 22 bases in between. CDR3 nucleotide sequence: TGCAGTGCTCCCGAGGGGGGGGGCCTTCGGGGCACAGATACGCAGTATTTT. This translates into CSAPEGGGLRGTDTQYF.

The V and J genes are TRBV19 and TRBJ1-1; D unclear. From germline, CDR1 is LNHDA and CDR2 SQIVND (reference sequence). This CDR3 contains 12 residues. Trimming removed 5 bases at V and 4 bases at J, with 8 bases between. In DNA, the CDR3 is TGTGCCAGTAGTTGGACTTCCACTGAAGCTTTCTTT. Its translation is CASSWTSTEAFF.

The gene calls are TRBV5-1 and TRBJ2-7, with D possibly TRBD2 on 5 matching bases. The CDR3 length is 14 residues. Between the trimmed V and J ends, which lost 3 bases and 2 bases, there was a span of 12 bases. Looked up from germline, CDR1 is SGHRS and CDR2 is YFSETQ. The CDR3 here is CASSSEPGAYEQYF. The DNA for the CDR3 is TGCGCCAGCAGCTCAGAACCCGGGGCCTACGAGCAGTACTTC.

With regard to this clonotype: With a much larger clone just one base away, this may be a read error. The rearrangement joins TRBV5-1 to TRBJ1-4; D call uncertain. CDR1 and CDR2 (germline): SGHRS, YFSETQ. The CDR3 has 14 amino acids. The CDR3 is CVSSLQATNEKLFF. CDR3 DNA sequence: TGCGTCAGCAGCTTACAAGCAACTAATGAAAAACTGTTTTTT. The full variable domain, its missing parts supplied by reference TRBV5-1 and TRBJ1-4, is KAGVTQTPRYLIKTRGQQVTLSCSPISGHRSVSWYQQTPGQGLQFLFEYFSETQRNKGNFPGRFSGRQFSNSRSEMNVSTLELGDSALYLCVSSLQATNEKLFFGSGTQLSVL.

The chain recombines TRBV4-1 with TRBJ2-7; 11 bases match TRBD1. Germline V gene sequence: CDR1 MGHRA, CDR2 YSYEKL. The CDR3 consists of 15 residues. Losses at the gene ends were 4 bases for V and 4 bases for J; bases not matched to a gene: 6. The CDR3 protein is CASSLQRDRGYEQYF. The CDR3, as DNA: TGCGCCAGCAGCCTTCAGCGGGACAGGGGGTACGAGCAGTACTTC.

A few counts support this clonotype. The CDR3 here is CASSEDPGNGYGYTF. The DNA for the CDR3 is TGTGCCAGCAGTGAAGATCCGGGTAACGGGTATGGCTACACCTTC. The J gene is TRBJ1-2, the V gene TRBV6-1; D is uncertain. The germline gives CDR1 MNHNS, CDR2 SASEGT. Deletions cut 1 base from V and 5 bases from J, with 14 bases between. This CDR3 is 15 amino acids long.

J is TRBJ1-1 and V is TRBV19; D gene ambiguous. CDR1 LNHDA and CDR2 SQIVND come from the germline V gene (reference sequence). The CDR3 runs to 12 residues. V was clipped by 5 bases and J by 5 bases, with 9 bases between them. In DNA form, the CDR3 reads TGTGCCAGTAGTGGTCTTGAAACTGAAGCTTTCTTT. Translation: CASSGLETEAFF.

This chain links TRBV12-3 or TRBV12-4 with TRBJ2-1; 8 bases line up with TRBD2. V was pared by 7 bases and J by 3 bases, with 8 bases of the junction left unmatched. CDR3 size: 15 residues. The CDR3 reads CASTTGGGNYNEQFF. The CDR3, as DNA: TGTGCCAGCACCACGGGCGGGGGGAACTACAATGAGCAGTTCTTC.

This clonotype was seen repeatedly, ten times or more. The chain links TRBV12-3 or TRBV12-4 to TRBJ1-2; 12 nucleotides align to TRBD1. This CDR3 has 16 amino acids. The V gene end was trimmed by 1 base and the J gene end by 5 bases; junction bases not matched to a gene: 5. The CDR3 nucleotides read TGTGCCAGCAGTTTAGTTGGGACAGGGGGCAATTATGGCTACACCTTC. Amino acid sequence: CASSLVGTGGNYGYTF.

This clonotype was recorded many times. The chain carries TRBV7-3 and TRBJ2-1, with TRBD2 matching over 9 bases. CDR1 and CDR2 from the germline V gene are SGHTA and FQGTGA. The CDR3 has 15 residues. Germline trimming cut 5 bases from V and 10 bases from J; bases unmatched to any gene: 12. In DNA, the CDR3 is TGTGCCAGCAGCCGCTCTCTGGCGGGGGGGGGAGAGCAGTTCTTC. Encoded protein: CASSRSLAGGGEQFF.

V usage is TRBV19 and J usage is TRBJ2-7; 8 nucleotides match TRBD1. The CDR3 has 15 residues. Germline CDR1 and CDR2: LNHDA and SQIVND (reference sequence). With V trimmed by 1 base and J by 4 bases, 6 bases remained unmatched. CDR3 region: CASSIGPGGFYEQYF. The CDR3 bases are TGTGCCAGTAGTATAGGGCCAGGGGGCTTTTACGAGCAGTACTTC.

This clonotype was detected ten times or more. This chain connects TRBV18 to TRBJ2-3, with 10 bases matching TRBD2. The V gene end was trimmed by 3 bases and the J gene end by 4 bases; junction bases not matched to a gene: 10. The V gene's germline CDR1 is KGHSH and CDR2 LQKENI. The CDR3 totals 17 residues. CDR3 protein: CASSPSGGARSPDTQYF. CDR3 DNA sequence: TGTGCCAGCTCACCCAGCGGGGGGGCCAGGTCCCCAGATACGCAGTATTTT.

As for this clonotype: No conserved phenylalanine or tryptophan ends this CDR3, so it is likely a read error. The chain links TRBV27 to TRBJ2-3, with 7 positions matching TRBD2. CDR1 and CDR2 from the germline V gene are MNHEY and SMNVEV (reference sequence). V lost 7 bases to trimming and J lost 4 bases; unmatched junction nucleotides: 2. The CDR3 sequence is 12 residues long. CDR3 amino acids: CASMTSPDTQYC. CDR3 DNA sequence: TGTGCCAGCATGACTAGCCCAGATACGCAGTATTGT.

This chain connects TRBV25-1 to TRBJ1-6; 8 nucleotides match TRBD1. V shed 6 bases, J shed 5 bases, and the junction held 3 bases outside the gene matches. Germline lookup yields CDR1 MGHDK and CDR2 SYGVNS. CDR3 size: 14 residues. The CDR3 region has the DNA TGTGCCAGCAGGGAACAGGGGGATAATTCACCCCTCCACTTT. Translating gives CASREQGDNSPLHF. Filled out from reference TRBV25-1 and TRBJ1-6, the complete variable domain reads EADIYQTPRYLVIGTGKKITLECSQTMGHDKMYWYQQDPGMELHLIHYSYGVNSTEKGDLSSESTVSRIRTEHFPLTLESARPSHTSQYLCASREQGDNSPLHFGNGTRLTVT.

The chain uses TRBV19 and TRBJ1-1; D not certain. V was cut by 6 bases and J by 3 bases, with 5 bases left in between. CDR3 length equals 11 residues. CDR1 is LNHDA and CDR2 is SQIVND in the germline V gene (reference sequence). The CDR3 bases are TGTGCCAGTAGATCGTACACTGAAGCTTTCTTT. Translating it yields CASRSYTEAFF. The whole variable domain, filled in from reference TRBV19 and TRBJ1-1, reads DGGITQSPKYLFRKEGQNVTLSCEQNLNHDAMYWYRQDPGQGLRLIYYSQIVNDFQKGDIAEGYSVSREKKESFPLTVTSAQKNPTAFYLCASRSYTEAFFGQGTRLTVV.

The chain has TRBV3-1 and TRBJ2-7, with 7 bases fitting TRBD2. J was trimmed by 4 bases and V by 5 bases; bases with no gene match: 8. Looked up from germline, CDR1 is LGHDT and CDR2 is YNNKEL (reference sequence). This CDR3 has 14 amino acids. CDR3 in amino acids: CASSISAGVYEQYF. CDR3 coding DNA: TGTGCCAGCAGCATCTCTGCGGGGGTTTACGAGCAGTACTTC.

There are many counts of this clonotype. V is TRBV2 and J is TRBJ2-7; D is unresolved. Germline assignment: CDR1 SNHLY and CDR2 FYNNEI. CDR3 size: 12 residues. V lost 7 bases to trimming and J lost 0 bases, with 7 bases between them. CDR3 residues: CASTEISYEQYF. CDR3 nucleotide sequence: TGTGCCAGCACCGAAATCTCCTACGAGCAGTACTTC.

This clonotype was detected a few times. This rearrangement joins TRBV29-1 to TRBJ2-3; TRBD1 matches 9 bases. Germline CDR1 SQVTM, CDR2 ANQGSEA. The ends lost 1 base at V and 3 bases at J; junction bases unmatched: 5. The CDR3 is made up of 15 amino acids. The CDR3 DNA is TGCAGCGTTGAAGTGACAGGGGGGGGGACAGATACGCAGTATTTT. Translation: CSVEVTGGGTDTQYF.

The sample holds many counts of this clonotype. In DNA, the CDR3 is TGTGCCAGCAGCGCTAATCCGGGACAGCTAGCCAAAAACATTCAGTACTTC. Protein product: CASSANPGQLAKNIQYF. The chain combines TRBV11-2 with TRBJ2-4; TRBD1 agrees at 7 bases. This CDR3 contains 17 residues. CDR1 and CDR2 from the germline V gene are SGHAT and FQNNGV. V lost 5 bases, J lost 0 bases, and 10 bases stayed unmatched.

This clonotype came up many times. The V call is TRBV7-8, the J call TRBJ2-7; D gene uncertain. Germline loops: CDR1 SGHVS, CDR2 FQNEAQ. V lost 1 base to trimming and J lost 5 bases, with 18 bases between them. The CDR3 runs to 16 residues. The CDR3 protein is CASSLGSMAWRDEQYF. The CDR3 nucleotides are TGTGCCAGCAGCTTAGGTTCGATGGCTTGGAGAGACGAGCAGTACTTC.

This clonotype was seen a handful of times. The V call is TRBV12-3 or TRBV12-4, the J call TRBJ2-7; 8 bases agree with TRBD1. J gave up 1 base and V 4 bases, and 3 bases lay outside the gene matches. This CDR3 is built from 14 residues. The CDR3 spells CASSWDRPSYEQYF. CDR3 DNA: TGTGCCAGCAGTTGGGACAGGCCTTCCTACGAGCAGTACTTC.

This clonotype appeared a few times. This sequence joins TRBV20-1 and TRBJ2-3, with TRBD1 matching over 10 bases. J lost 2 bases, V lost 2 bases, and 16 bases had no gene match. CDR3 length: 19 amino acids. Germline-derived CDR1 and CDR2 are DFQATT and SNEGSKA (reference sequence). The CDR3 sequence is CSARPPWGTGAGATDTQYF. CDR3 DNA sequence: TGCAGTGCTAGACCTCCCTGGGGGACAGGGGCAGGGGCCACAGATACGCAGTATTTT.